The 26 T cell receptor beta chains below were found in one sample sequenced in a study of blood T cell repertoires in COVID-19. Profiled with immunoSEQ multiplex PCR; TCRdb holds only in-frame clones, not every one. Of around 310,000 clones listed, 90% were seen once; the top ten hold around 0.93%. The sample consisted of peripheral blood. The source is a woman aged 40 to 50 with COVID-19, enrolled during active disease.

For the CDR3, the DNA is TGTGCCAGCAGCCAAAGGGCTGTCTTCGGGGGGGAGACCCAGTACTTC. It translates to CASSQRAVFGGETQYF. This chain links TRBV3-1 (or the pseudogene TRBV3-2) with TRBJ2-5; the match to TRBD2 covers 7 bases. This CDR3 has 16 residues. J was trimmed by 5 bases and V by 2 bases; bases with no gene match: 11. CDR1 LGHDT and CDR2 YNNKEL come from the germline V gene (reference sequence).

The chain combines TRBV12-3 or TRBV12-4 with TRBJ1-2; perhaps TRBD1 as D (5 bases). V was pared by 6 bases and J by 8 bases, with 16 bases between. The CDR3 consists of 13 residues. The CDR3 spells CASSLGTREGYTF. The CDR3 DNA reads as TGTGCCAGCAGCCTTGGGACTAGGGAAGGCTACACCTTC.

This clone has more than one count but fewer than ten. This chain uses TRBV7-9 with TRBJ2-1; 7 bases line up with TRBD2. The CDR3 sequence is 15 residues long. V shed 5 bases, J shed 4 bases, and the junction held 8 bases outside the gene matches. Per germline, CDR1 SEHNR and CDR2 FQNEAQ (reference sequence). CDR3 nucleotides: TGTGCCAGCAGCCCGGGGAGGGCCCGTTACAATGAGCAGTTCTTC. This translates into CASSPGRARYNEQFF.

This sequence joins TRBV14 and TRBJ2-1; 10 bases agree with TRBD2. Germline values: CDR1 SGHDN, CDR2 FVKESK. The CDR3 sequence is 16 residues long. Trimming at V came to 1 base and at J to 8 bases, leaving 8 bases not matched to a gene. CDR3 amino acids: CASSQVGLAGDHEQFF. DNA of the CDR3: TGTGCCAGCAGCCAAGTCGGCCTAGCGGGAGATCATGAGCAGTTCTTC. Full variable domain (remainder filled in from reference TRBV14 and TRBJ2-1): EAGVTQFPSHSVIEKGQTVTLRCDPISGHDNLYWYRRVMGKEIKFLLHFVKESKQDESGMPNNRFLAERTGGTYSTLKVQPAELEDSGVYFCASSQVGLAGDHEQFFGPGTRLTVL.

The chain recombines TRBV30 with TRBJ1-6; perhaps TRBD1 as D (5 bases). V was trimmed by 4 bases and J by 10 bases, leaving 11 bases between them. Looked up from germline, CDR1 is GTSNPN and CDR2 is SVGIG (reference sequence). The CDR3 runs 12 residues. The DNA for the CDR3 is TGTGCCTGGACAGGGCTGCGGTCACCCCTCCACTTT. It specifies CAWTGLRSPLHF.

The rearrangement uses TRBV4-3 and TRBJ1-4; the match to TRBD1 covers 7 bases. After removal of 1 base from V and 3 bases from J, the junction contained 8 bases not matched to a gene. Germline V lookup: CDR1 LGHNA, CDR2 YSLEER. The CDR3 is 17 amino acids. The DNA of the CDR3 is TGCGCCAGCAGCCAAGGTCTAGACAGGGTTGCTAATGAAAAACTGTTTTTT. Protein: CASSQGLDRVANEKLFF.

This chain connects TRBV28 to TRBJ1-1; 10 bases are a match to TRBD1. The CDR3 totals 15 residues. The trim removed 3 bases at V and 2 bases at J, leaving 3 bases unmatched. Germline CDR1 and CDR2: MDHEN and SYDVKM. Written as DNA, the CDR3 is TGTGCCAGCAGTTTTCGGACAGGGGGAAACACTGAAGCTTTCTTT. This sequence encodes CASSFRTGGNTEAFF.

CDR3 in amino acids: CASSLSGGETQYF. The CDR3 DNA follows: TGTGCCAGCAGCTTATCTGGGGGGGAGACCCAGTACTTC. This chain connects TRBV7-9 to TRBJ2-5; TRBD2 might be the D (6 bases). Trimming took 2 bases from V and 5 from J, leaving 9 bases between them. CDR1 is SEHNR and CDR2 is FQNEAQ in the germline V gene (reference sequence). CDR3 size: 13 residues. Based on the CDR3 plus reference TRBV7-9 and TRBJ2-5, the full variable domain is DTGVSQNPRHKITKRGQNVTFRCDPISEHNRLYWYRQTLGQGPEFLTYFQNEAQLEKSRLLSDRFSAERPKGSFSTLEIQRTEQGDSAMYLCASSLSGGETQYFGPGTRLLVL.

In regard to this clone: Additional DNA sequences in this sample encode the identical CDR3. V and J are TRBV7-3 and TRBJ1-6; a weak D match, TRBD1 (6 bases). The CDR3 loop spans 15 amino acids. V was trimmed by 2 bases and J by 7 bases, leaving 12 bases between them. Germline V CDR1 and CDR2: SGHTA, FQGTGA. The CDR3 region has the DNA TGTGCCAGCAGCTTATTGGGGCAGGGGAATTCACCCCTCCACTTT. This translates into CASSLLGQGNSPLHF.

The chain recombines TRBV21-1 with TRBJ2-7; no DNA check was done on the table's D call, TRBD2. TRBV21-1 is an annotated pseudogene. The CDR3 has 18 amino acids. CDR3 protein: CASSKRGADSFVSYEQYF. The CDR3 coding sequence is TGTGCCAGCAGCAAACGGGGGGCGGACAGTTTTGTTTCCTACGAGCAGTACTTC.

This chain uses TRBV7-3 with TRBJ2-1; D is perhaps TRBD2 (6 bases). V was cut by 5 bases and J by 1 base, with 21 bases left in between. This CDR3 region has 18 residues. Germline CDR1 reads SGHTA; CDR2 reads FQGTGA. CDR3 DNA sequence: TGTGCCAGCAGCCCCAACTCTCAGACTAGAAAGTCCTACAATGAGCAGTTCTTC. It is translated as CASSPNSQTRKSYNEQFF.

In this sample, this clone turned up a few times. The V and J genes are TRBV15 and TRBJ2-2; D may be TRBD2 (5 bases). V was clipped by 2 bases and J by 7 bases, with 11 bases between them. Germline CDR1 is LNHNV and CDR2 is YYDKDF (reference sequence). This CDR3 contains 14 residues. The CDR3 here is CATSRSRRGGELFF. CDR3 sequence (DNA): TGTGCCACCAGCAGATCCCGACGGGGCGGGGAGCTGTTTTTT. Combining the CDR3 with reference TRBV15 and TRBJ2-2 gives the whole variable domain DAMVIQNPRYQVTQFGKPVTLSCSQTLNHNVMYWYQQKSSQAPKLLFHYYDKDFNNEADTPDNFQSRRPNTSFCFLDIRSPGLGDTAMYLCATSRSRRGGELFFGEGSRLTVL.

V and J are TRBV7-2 and TRBJ2-1; 11 nucleotides match TRBD2. Germline V gene lookup returns CDR1 SGHTA and CDR2 FQGNSA. V lost 2 bases and J lost 1; bases outside the gene matches: 10. The CDR3 runs 19 residues. CDR3 loop: CASSLHTGTSGPSYNEQFF. The CDR3 nucleotides are TGTGCCAGCAGCTTACACACCGGGACTAGCGGCCCATCCTACAATGAGCAGTTCTTC.

The chain is built from TRBV20-1 and TRBJ2-2; 7 bases agree with TRBD1. Germline V CDR1 and CDR2: DFQATT, SNEGSKA (reference sequence). The V segment lost 3 bases and the J segment 1 base; nucleotides outside the gene matches: 8. The CDR3 runs 16 residues. The CDR3 loop reads CSASGQDELNTGELFF. The CDR3 region has the DNA TGCAGTGCTAGTGGACAGGATGAATTGAACACCGGGGAGCTGTTTTTT.

This clone was detected only once. This chain joins TRBV19 and TRBJ2-4, with 10 positions matching TRBD2. The CDR3 is made up of 14 amino acids. Germline values: CDR1 LNHDA, CDR2 SQIVND (reference sequence). Unmatched junction bases numbered 5, after V lost 1 base and J lost 11 bases. The CDR3 DNA reads TGTGCCAGTAGTATAGCAACTAGCGGGGCTGTTCAGTACTTC. Its translation is CASSIATSGAVQYF.

The chain employs TRBV7-2 and TRBJ2-2; maybe TRBD1 (5 bases). V lost 2 bases, J lost 5 bases, and 15 bases lay in between. Per germline, CDR1 SGHTA and CDR2 FQGNSA. The CDR3 has 16 amino acids. Here the CDR3 reads CASSLTGRAATGELFF. The CDR3 DNA reads as TGTGCCAGCAGCTTAACCGGCAGGGCTGCTACCGGGGAGCTGTTTTTT.

This clone was observed at least ten times. This rearrangement joins TRBV28 to TRBJ1-6; 8 bases map to TRBD1. Trimming cost V 6 bases and J 10 bases; bases outside gene matches: 8. The CDR3 sequence is 14 residues long. Germline CDR1 and CDR2: MDHEN and SYDVKM. This CDR3 reads CASRLGQGGSPLHF. The CDR3, as DNA: TGTGCCAGCAGACTCGGACAGGGCGGGTCACCCCTCCACTTT.

The rearrangement links TRBV28 to TRBJ2-7, with D unresolved. CDR1 is MDHEN and CDR2 is SYDVKM in the germline V gene. This CDR3 spans 16 amino acids. V was trimmed by 4 bases and J by 0 bases, leaving 16 bases between them. The CDR3 is CASSSGSPFHSYEQYF. Written as DNA, the CDR3 is TGTGCCAGCAGTTCCGGGTCCCCATTTCACTCCTACGAGCAGTACTTC. The entire variable domain, with the rest obtained from reference TRBV28 and TRBJ2-7, is as follows: DVKVTQSSRYLVKRTGEKVFLECVQDMDHENMFWYRQDPGLGLRLIYFSYDVKMKEKGDIPEGYSVSREKKERFSLILESASTNQTSMYLCASSSGSPFHSYEQYFGPGTRLTVT.

The gene calls are TRBV27 and TRBJ2-2; 9 bases align to TRBD2. Losses at the gene ends were 2 bases for V and 3 bases for J; bases not matched to a gene: 4. Germline V gene data show CDR1 as MNHEY and CDR2 as SMNVEV (reference sequence). The CDR3 length is 16 residues. CDR3 residues: CASSLRRGGDTGELFF. CDR3 in DNA: TGTGCCAGCAGTTTACGGCGGGGGGGAGACACCGGGGAGCTGTTTTTT.

The chain couples TRBV18 to TRBJ2-7; 9 positions match TRBD1. J was trimmed by 6 bases and V by 2 bases; bases with no gene match: 8. The germline gives CDR1 KGHSH, CDR2 LQKENI. CDR3 length: 15 amino acids. CDR3 sequence reads: CASSPTTGGEGEQYF. In nucleotides, the CDR3 is TGTGCCAGCTCACCAACCACAGGGGGCGAGGGCGAGCAGTACTTC.

The chain has TRBV10-3 and TRBJ1-2; 12 bases match TRBD1. The ends lost 2 bases at V and 2 bases at J; junction bases unmatched: 6. CDR1 is ENHRY, CDR2 SYGVKD, per germline. The length of the CDR3 is 17 residues. CDR3 residues: CAISEEGDRGRNYGYTF. In DNA, the CDR3 is TGTGCCATCAGTGAGGAAGGGGACAGGGGGCGGAACTATGGCTACACCTTC.

The genes are TRBV27 and TRBJ2-5; D remains ambiguous. The CDR3 is 14 amino acids. CDR1 is MNHEY and CDR2 is SMNVEV in the germline V gene (reference sequence). Between the trimmed V and J ends, which lost 4 bases and 0 bases, there was a span of 9 bases. The CDR3 sequence: CASSSSSYQETQYF. Written as DNA, the CDR3 is TGTGCCAGCAGTTCCTCCTCGTACCAAGAGACCCAGTACTTC.

This chain joins TRBV10-3 and TRBJ2-7; 7 bases fit TRBD2. There are 13 residues in the CDR3. The trim removed 6 bases at V and 4 bases at J, leaving 6 bases unmatched. Germline loops: CDR1 ENHRY, CDR2 SYGVKD. The CDR3: CAIRAPGGYEQYF. For the CDR3, the DNA is TGTGCCATCAGGGCCCCGGGGGGTTACGAGCAGTACTTC.

The chain combines TRBV25-1 with TRBJ2-7; D possibly corresponds to TRBD2 (6 bases). Germline loops: CDR1 MGHDK, CDR2 SYGVNS. This CDR3 spans 14 amino acids. Trimming removed 4 bases from V and 5 bases from J, with 15 bases in between. CDR3 amino acids: CASSGPRGRNEQYF. CDR3 nucleotides: TGTGCCAGCAGTGGCCCCCGAGGGAGGAACGAGCAGTACTTC.

V is TRBV5-4 and J is TRBJ2-7, with a weak D call TRBD2 (5 bases). Per germline, CDR1 SGHNT and CDR2 YYREEE (reference sequence). The V and J ends lost 4 bases and 1 base respectively, with 9 bases between them. The CDR3 totals 13 residues. In DNA, the CDR3 is TGTGCCAGCAGCCGGACGGGGTCCTACGAGCAGTACTTC. Protein sequence: CASSRTGSYEQYF.

This sequence joins TRBV29-1 and TRBJ2-7; tentatively, D is TRBD2 (6 bases). This CDR3 has 14 residues. Germline CDR1 and CDR2: SQVTM and ANQGSEA. V lost 3 bases and J lost 5, with 17 bases in between. Written as DNA, the CDR3 is TGCAGCGTTGAGGGGCGGGGAACTCCTAACGAGCAGTACTTC. Translating it yields CSVEGRGTPNEQYF.